Below, 10 T cell receptor beta chains from the same sample are listed, as sequenced in a study of immune evolution from preneoplasia to lung adenocarcinoma. The assay was immunoSEQ multiplex PCR, and TCRdb's table has in-frame clones only and misses some. Of roughly 3,700 clones listed, around 84% were seen once; the top ten hold roughly 6%. The sequenced sample was FFPE lung adenocarcinoma in situ tissue. All receptors derive from a person aged 65 to 85 with lung adenocarcinoma.

CDR3 amino acids: CASSVGQVEAFF. The CDR3 DNA follows: TGTGCCAGCAGTGTGGGTCAGGTGGAAGCTTTCTTT. V gene TRBV2 combines with J gene TRBJ1-1; D is undetermined. The CDR3 covers 12 residues. V was pared by 4 bases and J by 8 bases, with 11 bases between. Germline V gives CDR1 SNHLY, CDR2 FYNNEI.

The gene calls are TRBV11-2 and TRBJ2-1; possibly TRBD1 or TRBD2 for D (5 bases each). V shed 0 bases and J shed 5 bases, with 8 bases lying between them. In germline, CDR1 is SGHAT, CDR2 FQNNGV. The CDR3 length is 14 residues. DNA of the CDR3: TGTGCCAGCAGCTTAGAGGGACGGAACAATGAGCAGTTCTTC. It specifies CASSLEGRNNEQFF.

This sequence joins TRBV30 and TRBJ2-7; TRBD1 agrees at 7 bases. Germline CDR1 reads GTSNPN; CDR2 reads SVGIG (reference sequence). V gave up 0 bases and J gave up 4 bases; unmatched junction bases: 6. The CDR3 runs 14 residues. CDR3 residues: CAWSVQGQRYEQYF. In DNA, the CDR3 is TGTGCCTGGAGTGTACAGGGACAGAGATACGAGCAGTACTTC.

The chain uses TRBV5-1 and TRBJ2-5; D is undetermined. This CDR3 is 16 amino acids long. V lost 2 bases and J 1 base, leaving 15 bases between the germline ends. CDR1 and CDR2 from the germline V gene are SGHRS and YFSETQ. The CDR3, as DNA: TGCGCCAGCAGCTTTTCCACAGCAGGACCCCAAGAGACCCAGTACTTC. It specifies CASSFSTAGPQETQYF.

The J gene is TRBJ1-3, the V gene TRBV19; possible D gene TRBD1, 6 bases. The length of the CDR3 is 13 residues. Per the germline V gene, CDR1 is LNHDA and CDR2 is SQIVND (reference sequence). Trimming took off 7 bases at V and 2 bases at J, with 9 bases between the two ends. CDR3 sequence (DNA): TGTGCCAGTAACAGGGAGACTGGAAACACCATATATTTT. Encoded protein: CASNRETGNTIYF.

This chain links TRBV27 with TRBJ1-2; D gene uncertain. V lost 6 bases and J lost 4, with 18 bases in between. Germline lookup yields CDR1 MNHEY and CDR2 SMNVEV (reference sequence). The CDR3 is 15 amino acids. The CDR3 DNA reads as TGTGCCAGCAGACTCTCCACACCCCCTGGCTATGGCTACACCTTC. Its protein product is CASRLSTPPGYGYTF.

The rearrangement joins TRBV29-1 to TRBJ1-1, with 7 bases lining up with TRBD1. There are 14 residues in the CDR3. The ends lost 4 bases at V and 0 bases at J; junction bases unmatched: 5. CDR1 and CDR2 from the germline V gene are SQVTM and ANQGSEA. The chain's CDR3 is CSVVRQGMNTEAFF. The CDR3 DNA sequence: TGCAGCGTTGTTAGACAGGGCATGAACACTGAAGCTTTCTTT.

The V call is TRBV28, the J call TRBJ2-7, with D possibly called TRBD1 or TRBD2 (5 bases each). Per the germline V gene, CDR1 is MDHEN and CDR2 is SYDVKM. The length of the CDR3 is 15 residues. Between the trimmed V and J ends, which lost 6 bases and 2 bases, there was a span of 17 bases. CDR3 DNA: TGTGCCAGCAGCTGGGACCGGGACCTTCCCTACGAGCAGTACTTC. Its translation: CASSWDRDLPYEQYF.

This clone was counted a few times. The gene calls are TRBV7-9 and TRBJ1-2, with D hard to call. The CDR3 extends over 13 amino acids. Germline CDR1 and CDR2: SEHNR and FQNEAQ (reference sequence). V lost 5 bases and J lost 2, with 9 bases in between. DNA for the CDR3: TGTGCCAGCAGCGGAGCTCTAAACTATGGCTACACCTTC. The encoded protein is CASSGALNYGYTF.

This chain joins TRBV7-3 and TRBJ2-3, with no clear D. The V end was cut by 2 bases, the J end by 5 bases, with 5 bases between. This CDR3 has 12 residues. Germline CDR1 and CDR2: SGHTA and FQGTGA. CDR3 amino acids: CASSLHRDTQYF. The CDR3 DNA follows: TGTGCCAGCAGCTTACACAGAGATACGCAGTATTTT.